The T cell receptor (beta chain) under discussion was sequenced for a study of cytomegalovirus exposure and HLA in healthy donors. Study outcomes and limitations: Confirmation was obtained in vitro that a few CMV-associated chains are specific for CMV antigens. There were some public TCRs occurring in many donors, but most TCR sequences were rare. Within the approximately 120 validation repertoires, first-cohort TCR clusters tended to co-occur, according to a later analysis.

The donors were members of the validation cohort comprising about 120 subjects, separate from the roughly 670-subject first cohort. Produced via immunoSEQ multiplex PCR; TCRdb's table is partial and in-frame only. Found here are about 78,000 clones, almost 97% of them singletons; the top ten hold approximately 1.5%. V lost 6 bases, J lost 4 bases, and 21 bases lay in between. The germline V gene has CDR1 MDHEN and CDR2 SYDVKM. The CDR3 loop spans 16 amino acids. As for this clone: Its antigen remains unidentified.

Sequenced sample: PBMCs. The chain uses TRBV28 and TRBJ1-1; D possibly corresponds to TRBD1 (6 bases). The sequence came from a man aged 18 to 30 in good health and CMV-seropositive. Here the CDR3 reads CASRPGQLLAGTEAFF. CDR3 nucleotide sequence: TGTGCCAGCAGGCCGGGACAACTCCTCGCAGGCACTGAAGCTTTCTTT.